This note documents a single TCR beta chain sequence. The CDR3 runs to 16 residues. Germline V gives CDR1 KGHSH, CDR2 LQKENI. V gave up 3 bases and J gave up 1 base; unmatched junction bases: 4. The data belong to a study of control samples from healthy donors and cancer patients. The protocol was immunoSEQ multiplex PCR, while the TCRdb copy is restricted to in-frame clones and leaves out a portion. The sample consists of just over 30,000 clones, approximately 93% of them appearing once. Sample: blood. The chain couples TRBV18 to TRBJ2-5, with 11 nucleotides matching TRBD2. The sequence came from a man aged 60-69 years in good health. CDR3 sequence (DNA): TGTGCCAGCTCACCCCGGACTAGCGGGCCCCAAGAGACCCAGTACTTC. Amino acid sequence: CASSPRTSGPQETQYF.